This T cell receptor beta chain appears in the sequencing data of a study of blood T cell repertoires in COVID-19. The repertoire was sequenced with immunoSEQ multiplex PCR; TCRdb's copy has only in-frame clones and lacks some. The repertoire has roughly 150,000 clones, about 87% of them found once; the top ten carry around 3.9%. Germline V CDR1 and CDR2: SGHRS, YFSETQ. The V and J ends lost 0 bases and 3 bases, in that order; junction bases with no gene match: 3. CDR3 length equals 16 residues. The chain is built from TRBV5-1 and TRBJ2-3, with 11 bases matching TRBD2. The sample comprised PBMCs or T cells enriched from blood (not recorded which). This sequence was found in a man in his fifties or sixties in a cohort exposed to, infected with or recovered from COVID-19 (not recorded which). CDR3 region: CASSLDLAGGTDTQYF. The CDR3 DNA sequence: TGCGCCAGCAGCTTGGACCTAGCGGGGGGTACAGATACGCAGTATTTT.